The present T cell receptor beta chain was sequenced within a study of blood T cell repertoires in COVID-19. Study details: The cDNA or gDNA used as material had been derived from T cells, B-cell-depleted T cells, or PBMCs.

Seattle patient enrollment occurred during active infection, with longitudinal follow-up thereafter. Original analysis: Cell counts per sample came from amplifying reference gene primers. Sequencing used immunoSEQ multiplex PCR; TCRdb keeps in-frame clones, though not all of them. V and J calls and clone size come straight from that table; D and trimming were deduced from the DNA. This table holds 270,000 or so clones, 85% to 90% found once. Trimming cost V 4 bases and J 4 bases; bases outside gene matches: 13. From germline, CDR1 is KGHDR and CDR2 SFDVKD. This CDR3 has 18 residues. This clone showed up just once.

The TCR comes from a woman between 55 and 75 years old with COVID-19, enrolled during active disease. The V gene is TRBV24-1, the J gene TRBJ1-5; 9 bases fit TRBD1. Sequencing used peripheral blood. Written as DNA, the CDR3 is TGTGCCACCAGTGACACCGTCCGCGACAGGGGGGAAAATCAGCCCCAGCATTTT. Translating gives CATSDTVRDRGENQPQHF.